This T cell receptor beta chain came from a study of blood T cell repertoires in COVID-19. As for the study in general: Collection of acute and convalescent COVID-19 samples took place in the United States, Italy and Spain.

The CDR3 consists of 14 residues. V was trimmed by 8 bases and J by 2 bases, leaving 15 bases between them. Germline-derived CDR1 and CDR2 are SGHRS and YFSETQ. Sequencing was performed with immunoSEQ multiplex PCR; in TCRdb, only in-frame clones are kept and a portion is missing. Here the sample spans approximately 70,000 clones, 75% to 95% being singletons. This chain links TRBV5-1 with TRBJ2-3; D may be TRBD2 (6 bases). Sequencing used peripheral blood. The source of this sequence is a man between 35 and 55 years old with COVID-19, enrolled during active disease. The CDR3 is CASFRDSFTDTQYF. As DNA, the CDR3 is TGCGCCAGTTTCCGGGACTCCTTCACAGATACGCAGTATTTT.